This T cell receptor beta chain stems from a study of breast tumors, draining lymph nodes, adjacent tissues. Study results and limitations: Tumor repertoires ranked between lymph nodes and nontumor tissue in diversity, with V and J gene preferences. The lymph node origin of tumor T cells was framed as consistent with a hypothesis, not demonstrated. Compared with basal-like, luminal-like tumors shared significantly more repertoire with nontumor tissue.

One entry per CDR3 protein results from TCRdb running MiXCR on the multiplex PCR reads. The sample contains 150,000 to 200,000 distinct CDR3 sequences, more than 25% of which appear only once. Axillary draining lymph nodes of breast cancer patients supplied the node samples. The V gene's germline CDR1 is GTSNPN and CDR2 SVGIG (reference sequence). This CDR3 comprises 16 residues. V gave up 0 bases and J gave up 8 bases; unmatched junction bases: 11. The table lists this clonotype with many counts. Its cognate antigen is unknown. This clonotype was sampled from a female donor with breast cancer. Some clones in this sample may be carry-over from other donors' samples. V is TRBV30 and J is TRBJ1-4; 8 positions match TRBD1. The sequencing input was axillary lymph node tissue. The CDR3 region is CAWSVFGGQGREKLFF. The CDR3 DNA reads TGTGCCTGGAGTGTATTCGGAGGACAGGGTCGGGAAAAACTGTTTTTT. The variable domain in full, completed from reference TRBV30 and TRBJ1-4, reads SQTIHQWPATLVQPVGSPLSLECTVEGTSNPNLYWYRQAAGRGLQLLFYSVGIGQISSEVPQNLSASRPQDRQFILSSKKLLLSDSGFYLCAWSVFGGQGREKLFFGSGTQLSVL.